A selection of T cell receptor beta chains follows, all from one sample in a study of PD-1 blockade in classical Hodgkin lymphoma. Only in-frame clones appear in the TCRdb table, and some are missing; sequencing was by immunoSEQ multiplex PCR. The sample comprises about 7,100 clones, about 78% of which are singletons, and roughly 8.3% rests with the top ten. Sequenced sample: peripheral blood mononuclear cells (PBMCs). These receptors were collected from a human donor with classical Hodgkin lymphoma. CDR3s include the opening cysteine and the closing phenylalanine or tryptophan. The D gene is left open where the match is weak. For some rows the clone size is stated as once, few or many, or as a class when expanded; others skip it.

clone_size d_call j_call v_call cdr3_nt cdr3_aa
. TRBD2 TRBJ2-3 TRBV28 TGTGCCAGCAGGACTAGCGGGGTCACAGATACGCAGTATTTT CASRTSGVTDTQYF
. . TRBJ2-6 TRBV2 TGTGCCAGCGGTAACTCTGGGGCCAACGTCCTGACTTTC CASGNSGANVLTF
. . TRBJ2-3 TRBV18 TGTGCCAGCTCACCGGGGGTTGCAGATACGCAGTATTTT CASSPGVADTQYF
. TRBD1 TRBJ1-4 TRBV4-1 TGCGCCAGCAGCCCGGACAGGGAAGATGAAAAACTGTTTTTT CASSPDREDEKLFF
. . TRBJ2-3 TRBV7-2 TGTGCCAGCAGCTTAGGGCAGCTGCGGATTAATACGCAGTATTTT CASSLGQLRINTQYF
. . TRBJ2-1 TRBV18 TGTGCCAGCTCACCAGGGAACGGGGCGTCCAATGAGCAGTTCTTC CASSPGNGASNEQFF
few . TRBJ2-2 TRBV2 TGTGCCAGCAGGGTTGTGAGGGGAACCGGGGAGCTGTTTTTT CASRVVRGTGELFF
. . TRBJ2-5 TRBV7-8 TGTGCCAGCAGCTTACAAGAGACCCAGTACTTC CASSLQETQYF
once . TRBJ2-3 TRBV7-6 TGTGCCAGCAGCTTAGGAGAGACCCGTTACACAGATACGCAGTATTTT CASSLGETRYTDTQYF
. TRBD1 TRBJ2-5 TRBV2 TGTGCCAGCAGACCTACAGGGGGCGGAGAGACCCAGTACTTC CASRPTGGGETQYF
. TRBD2 TRBJ2-3 TRBV6-1 TGTGCCAGCACCCCGACTAGCGGTGGACGGGATACGCAGTATTTT CASTPTSGGRDTQYF
few . TRBJ1-5 TRBV19 TGTGCCAGTAGTATGTGGAATGGCAATCAGCCCCAGCATTTT CASSMWNGNQPQHF
. . TRBJ1-2 TRBV6-1 TGTGCCAGCAGTGTAGTCGGGAAAGGGGATGGCTACACCTTC CASSVVGKGDGYTF
few TRBD1 TRBJ2-7 TRBV19 TGTGCCAGTAGTGGGACAGGGGTGACGTACGAGCAGTACTTC CASSGTGVTYEQYF
. TRBD1 TRBJ2-3 TRBV2 TGTGCCAGCACACAGGGGGGCCCCTTAACAGATACGCAGTATTTT CASTQGGPLTDTQYF
. . TRBJ1-4 TRBV5-1 TGCGCCAGCAGCTTGTATGGGGCTGGGGATGAAAAACTGTTTTTT CASSLYGAGDEKLFF
. . TRBJ2-3 TRBV5-1 TGCGCCAGCAGCTTGGGGTGGACCACAGATACGCAGTATTTT CASSLGWTTDTQYF
once . TRBJ2-3 TRBV19 TGTGCCAGTAGTATGATGGGCGAGGCAGATACGCAGTATTTT CASSMMGEADTQYF
. . TRBJ2-5 TRBV2 TGTGCCAGCAGCAGGGACATCCTCGGGGAGACCCAGTACTTC CASSRDILGETQYF
few . TRBJ2-5 TRBV6-5 TGTGCCAGCAGCAGGACAGAGCAAGAGACCCAGTACTTC CASSRTEQETQYF
. . TRBJ1-1 TRBV9 TGTGCCAGCAGCGTAGAGGGGCACACTGAAGCTTTCTTT CASSVEGHTEAFF
. . TRBJ2-7 TRBV10-3 TGTGCCATCGGGGGCGGGGCCGGAGGGCTCGTCGAGCAGTACTTC CAIGGGAGGLVEQYF